This TCR beta chain was documented in a study of shared clonotypes between healthy human individuals. The ends lost 10 bases at V and 4 bases at J; junction bases unmatched: 6. Germline V gives CDR1 SNHLY, CDR2 FYNNEI. The CDR3 is 13 residues long. With respect to this clone: What it binds is not known.

Study-level findings and limits: Researchers found naive subsets generally carried larger estimated richness than memory subsets. Clonotypes shared by all four donors outscored non-shared clonotypes in generation probability. Blood was the sole source, and tissue repertoires probably differ.

TCRdb keeps only in-frame clones here, not all; method: immunoSEQ multiplex PCR. The sample yields a few million clones, approximately 92% seen once. Sequencing used naive CD4+ T cells sorted from blood. Subset noted: CD45RA+ positively selected. The receptor was derived from a man between 18 and 35 years old in good health. The V and J genes are TRBV2 and TRBJ2-7; TRBD2 agrees at 11 bases. The CDR3 reads CATGTSGLYEQYF. The CDR3 coding sequence is TGTGCCACCGGGACTAGCGGATTATACGAGCAGTACTTC.